The entry that follows covers one T cell receptor beta chain sequence. Its antigen is still unknown. V was shortened by 0 bases and J by 0 bases, with 11 bases between the two germline ends. The CDR3 covers 15 residues. Per the germline V gene, CDR1 is DFQATT and CDR2 is SNEGSKA (reference sequence). These data come from a study of blood T cells in healthy people across ages. Whole-study results and caveats: Per million T cells, TCR beta diversity dropped roughly linearly as age increased.

Every participating donor contributed approximately 9.5 milliliters of peripheral blood through a draw. The second PCR ran roughly 7 to 12 cycles with a sample-barcoded 5' primer and J-beta primers. TCRdb ran MiXCR on the 5' RACE reads and lists one entry per CDR3 protein. The table shows roughly 800,000 distinct CDR3 sequences, with 20% to 25% occurring only once. This sample also appeared in a second study, on T cells of mothers and their children.

This TCR came from a boy aged 5-17 years in good health. This rearrangement joins TRBV20-1 to TRBJ2-5; D is perhaps TRBD1 (5 bases). Sequencing was carried out using blood. The CDR3 DNA reads TGCAGTGCTAGAGATTCGGACACTTACCAAGAGACCCAGTACTTC. Protein sequence: CSARDSDTYQETQYF.